This is a list of T cell receptor beta chains from one sample in a study of low-dose radiotherapy and immunotherapy resistance in tumors. A single record per CDR3 protein comes from TCRdb applying MiXCR to the reads. The repertoire consists of some 57,000 distinct CDR3 sequences, with 20% to 25% occurring once and the leading ten covering approximately 7.2%. This material consisted of PBMCs, taken after low-dose radiotherapy plus immunotherapy. The origin of the receptors is a male donor with prostate cancer. Both conserved end residues are part of each CDR3. The D gene is left open where the match is weak. Some rows have no size entry. The others give once, few or many, or a class for an expanded clone.

j_call v_call clone_size d_call cdr3_aa cdr3_nt
TRBJ2-7 TRBV6-8 few TRBD1 CASSSGTEYEQYF TGTGCCAGCAGTTCCGGGACAGAATACGAGCAGTACTTC
TRBJ2-5 TRBV7-9 many - CASSLGGGLETQYF TGTGCCAGCAGCTTAGGCGGGGGCCTGGAGACCCAGTACTTC
TRBJ2-7 TRBV20-1 many TRBD1 CSASGLQGLTEQYF TGCAGTGCTAGTGGCCTACAGGGGCTGACGGAGCAGTACTTC
TRBJ2-7 TRBV7-2 - - CASSFTAPGYEQYF TGTGCCAGCAGCTTCACGGCACCGGGGTACGAGCAGTACTTC
TRBJ2-5 TRBV25-1 many TRBD2 CASSLGGAALAETQYF TGTGCCAGCAGCCTCGGGGGGGCCGCTTTGGCAGAGACCCAGTACTTC
TRBJ2-4 TRBV29-1 many - CSAPDRIIAKNIQYF TGCAGCGCTCCCGACAGGATCATAGCCAAAAACATTCAGTACTTC
TRBJ2-6 TRBV7-2 - - CASSLATGAGANVLTF TGTGCCAGCAGCTTAGCGACGGGGGCTGGGGCCAACGTCCTGACTTTC
TRBJ2-1 TRBV5-1 many TRBD1 CASSPTGTAHNEQFF TGCGCCAGCAGCCCGACCGGGACAGCCCACAATGAGCAGTTCTTC
TRBJ2-6 TRBV30 many - CAWSGANVLTF TGTGCCTGGTCTGGGGCCAACGTCCTGACTTTC
TRBJ2-5 TRBV29-1 many - CSVEEHETQYF TGCAGCGTTGAAGAGCACGAGACCCAGTACTTC
TRBJ2-7 TRBV6-1 medium-sized TRBD1 CASRRDRGGDREQYF TGTGCCAGCAGAAGGGACAGGGGAGGGGACAGGGAGCAGTACTTC
TRBJ2-3 TRBV26 - - CASSGTSGPSTDTQYF TGTGCCAGCAGCGGGACTAGCGGCCCTAGCACAGATACGCAGTATTTT
TRBJ2-1 TRBV29-1 many - CSVRDNQTPVGEQFF TGCAGCGTTCGGGACAACCAAACCCCGGTCGGTGAGCAGTTCTTC